A selection of T cell receptor beta chains follows, all from one sample in a study of human T cells and chemical hapten exposure. TCRdb analysed the RACE reads with MiXCR anew, one entry per CDR3 protein. The repertoire holds over 300,000 distinct CDR3 sequences, with 5.1% as singletons. This material consisted of whole blood, taken in connection with sensitization to the hapten diphenylcyclopropenone (DPC). The receptors here all came from a woman in her forties or fifties with alopecia areata. Some clones in this sample may be carry-over from other donors' samples. Both conserved end residues are trimmed from each CDR3. The order of the fields is V gene, J gene, CDR3 protein.

TRBV6-5	TRBJ1-2	ASTPSGKSYGYT
TRBV6-5	TRBJ2-5	ASRQSRGGIETQY
TRBV12-3/TRBV12-4	TRBJ2-3	ASSRLGLLAGAPTDTQY
TRBV7-9	TRBJ1-1	ASSLVTGLNTEAF
TRBV12-3/TRBV12-4	TRBJ2-1	ASTVGVNEQF
TRBV11-1	TRBJ2-1	ASSLTITYNEQF
TRBV27	TRBJ1-1	ASSLPGQGTEAF
TRBV12-3/TRBV12-4	TRBJ1-2	ASSSQGPYGYT
TRBV6-2/TRBV6-3	TRBJ2-1	ASSYTLGEQF
TRBV5-1	TRBJ1-5	ASSLNGNSNQPQH
TRBV12-3/TRBV12-4	TRBJ1-2	ASSPGRLIREDVYT
TRBV7-9	TRBJ2-7	ASIGISYEQY
TRBV14	TRBJ2-6	ASSQVTGSGANVLT
TRBV24-1	TRBJ2-3	ATSDWDTRY
TRBV28	TRBJ1-5	ASSSPSGGDQPQH
TRBV29-1	TRBJ2-3	SVEDRGTTDTQY
TRBV6-6	TRBJ2-5	ASSYTLAGTVQETQY
TRBV10-1	TRBJ1-1	ASRNRLISPGMNTEAF
TRBV7-2	TRBJ1-4	ASSPGVMEKLF
TRBV6-5	TRBJ2-2	ASSYSRNGELF
TRBV29-1	TRBJ2-2	SVEGGKHTGELF
TRBV20-1	TRBJ1-1	SARDLTGYAEAF
TRBV6-1	TRBJ1-5	ASSGGQGNNQPQH
TRBV20-1	TRBJ1-2	SARWGPRMGSYT
TRBV6-5	TRBJ1-2	ASSPTLGSGGYT
TRBV29-1	TRBJ1-1	SVLDRPDTEAF
TRBV5-6	TRBJ2-3	ASSLSTERGAFTDTQY